The source of this T cell receptor (beta chain) is a study of PD-1 blockade in classical Hodgkin lymphoma. Assay: immunoSEQ multiplex PCR; the TCRdb copy retains only in-frame clones and omits some. The sample consists of under 20,000 clones, around four fifths of them appearing once. CDR3 length: 16 residues. Germline values: CDR1 SGHRS, CDR2 YFSETQ. V lost 4 bases, J lost 2 bases, and 11 bases stayed unmatched. The time point is: newly diagnosed, previously untreated cHL patient sample. Investigators isolated CD4+ T cells from thawed PBMCs through magnetic negative selection. The sequence derives from a human donor with classical Hodgkin lymphoma. The chain combines TRBV5-1 with TRBJ1-2; 7 bases are shared with TRBD1. Sequenced material: CD4+ T cells from blood. As DNA, the CDR3 is TGCGCCAGCAGCCAATCCGTGACCAGGGGGAACTATGGCTACACCTTC. Its translation: CASSQSVTRGNYGYTF.